The next 10 T cell receptor beta chains were all read from a single sample in a study of T-cell reconstitution after alpha-beta-depleted transplantation in children (dated by TCRdb to about 2016). The treatment or condition label, as the study defines it: allogeneic hematopoietic cell transplantation with graft depleted of TCRalphabeta T cells and CD19 B cells. Libraries were prepared through PCR. TCRdb shows the sequencer as Illumina HiSeq 2500. Molecular barcoding was employed in the preparation of TCR libraries, with unique molecular identifiers being used to normalize TCRbeta repertoire quantification. TCRdb cleaned the public reads at Q25 with fastp, built clones with MiXCR and kept in-frame beta chains. Each entry is one CDR3 protein sequence, shown with its most common DNA and genes. This sample is represented by almost 600,000 distinct CDR3 sequences; around 27% of them were singletons. Jointly, the top ten make up about 35% of the sample.

The sequenced sample was PBMCs, obtained before TCRalphabeta/CD19-depleted stem cell transplant. The receptors were sampled from a boy younger than two with Wiskott-Aldrich syndrome, due to receive a stem cell transplant.

This clonotype occurred a few times. The chain employs TRBV20-1 and TRBJ2-2; D is uncertain. V lost 6 bases and J lost 1, with 15 bases in between. The CDR3 is 15 residues long. The germline CDR1 and CDR2 sequences are DFQATT and SNEGSKA (reference sequence). CDR3: CSAPHPTRNTGELFF. CDR3 bases: TGCAGTGCCCCCCACCCGACCCGGAACACCGGGGAGCTGTTTTTT.

J is TRBJ2-7 and V is TRBV4-2; 8 bases match TRBD2. This CDR3 is built from 17 residues. Germline V gene sequence: CDR1 LGHNA, CDR2 YNFKEQ. V lost 1 base to trimming and J lost 3 bases; unmatched junction nucleotides: 11. This CDR3 is CASSQGLAGRLGYEQYF. The CDR3 DNA sequence: TGTGCCAGCAGCCAAGGGCTAGCGGGCCGCTTGGGCTACGAGCAGTACTTC.

In its sample, this clonotype was seen a few times. The chain employs TRBV27 and TRBJ1-1; 7 bases map to TRBD1. Germline-derived CDR1 and CDR2 are MNHEY and SMNVEV (reference sequence). The CDR3 loop spans 14 amino acids. V lost 6 bases, J lost 2 bases, and 6 bases stayed unmatched. For the CDR3, the DNA is TGTGCCAGCAGGGAGGGAGGGGGCAACACTGAAGCTTTCTTT. It is translated as CASREGGGNTEAFF.

This clonotype has only a few counts. The chain combines TRBV12-3 or TRBV12-4 with TRBJ1-6, with unresolved D. Trimming took 3 bases from V and 14 from J, leaving 11 bases between them. The CDR3 length is 12 residues. CDR3 DNA sequence: TGTGCCAGCAGTTTCGGCGGACTAGCCCTCCACTTT. This codes for CASSFGGLALHF.

This clonotype was counted only a few times. The junction shows a germline mismatch at one end, possibly a read error. The gene calls are TRBV16 and TRBJ2-7, with 9 bases lining up with TRBD2. This CDR3 comprises 14 residues. Germline V gene data show CDR1 as KGHSY and CDR2 as FQNENV. CDR3 bases: TGTGCCAGCAAATCTAGCGGGGACTCCTACGAGCAGTACTTT. It is translated as CASKSSGDSYEQYF.

The table lists this clonotype with a few counts. The J gene is TRBJ2-3, the V gene TRBV5-1; no firm D call. There are 16 residues in the CDR3. The germline CDR1 and CDR2 sequences are SGHRS and YFSETQ. The ends were cut back, 4 bases at V and 3 bases at J, with 18 bases in the middle. The CDR3 spells CASSLQPGIGTDTQYF. The CDR3 DNA sequence: TGCGCCAGCAGCCTCCAACCGGGCATTGGGACAGATACGCAGTATTTT.

The chain links TRBV11-2 to TRBJ2-5, with TRBD1 matching 8 bases. Germline CDR1 is SGHAT and CDR2 is FQNNGV. V gave up 1 base and J gave up 6 bases; unmatched junction bases: 10. This CDR3 contains 16 residues. This CDR3 is CASSLGDRSGSKTQYF. CDR3 in DNA: TGTGCCAGCAGCTTAGGGGACAGGTCGGGGTCGAAGACCCAGTACTTC.

This rearrangement joins TRBV28 to TRBJ2-1; tentative D call: TRBD1 (6 bases). Germline assignment: CDR1 MDHEN and CDR2 SYDVKM. V was clipped by 8 bases and J by 0 bases, with 14 bases between them. There are 15 residues in the CDR3. The CDR3 reads CASGETGNSYNEQFF. DNA for the CDR3: TGTGCCAGCGGGGAAACAGGGAACTCCTACAATGAGCAGTTCTTC.

The V call is TRBV30, the J call TRBJ2-3; D remains unclear. V lost 1 base and J 2 bases, leaving 10 bases between the germline ends. This CDR3 region has 14 residues. Germline values: CDR1 GTSNPN, CDR2 SVGIG (reference sequence). CDR3 residues: CAWSARLLTDTQYF. CDR3 bases: TGTGCCTGGAGTGCCAGGCTCCTCACAGATACGCAGTATTTT.

This clonotype was counted a few times. This sequence joins TRBV12-3 or TRBV12-4 and TRBJ1-3, with D unclear. Trimming pared 7 bases from V and 4 bases from J, leaving 14 bases between. This CDR3 comprises 14 residues. CDR3 region: CASNPNSVGNTIYF. DNA for the CDR3: TGTGCCAGCAACCCCAACAGTGTAGGAAACACCATATATTTT.